The clone carrying this T cell receptor beta chain was recorded many times. Trimming stripped 5 bases from V and 0 bases from J, with 11 bases between. This CDR3 spans 15 amino acids. The germline V gene has CDR1 SGHNT and CDR2 YYREEE (reference sequence). This sample was taken from a study of Graves' ophthalmopathy and Graves' hyperthyroidism. Beta-chain TCR CDR3 regions were amplified from RNA transcripts. An initial RT-PCR round employing HTBI primers preceded a second-round multiplex PCR. TCRdb redid the calling of the multiplex PCR reads with MiXCR, one entry per CDR3 protein. The sample has 210,000 or so distinct CDR3 sequences, approximately 29% seen once.

The origin of this receptor is a man in his forties or fifties with Graves' ophthalmopathy. The chain has TRBV5-4 and TRBJ2-2, with no clear D. The specimen was peripheral blood. The CDR3 nucleotides are TGTGCCAGCAGTCCGGACGCAACGAACACCGGGGAGCTGTTTTTT. Protein sequence: CASSPDATNTGELFF. The whole variable domain, remainder taken from reference TRBV5-4 and TRBJ2-2, is ETGVTQSPTHLIKTRGQQVTLRCSSQSGHNTVSWYQQALGQGPQFIFQYYREEENGRGNFPPRFSGLQFPNYSSELNVNALELDDSALYLCASSPDATNTGELFFGEGSRLTVL.